The 12 T cell receptor beta chains listed next were all sequenced from one sample in a study of cytomegalovirus exposure and HLA in healthy donors. Primers: 60 Vbeta forward and 13 Jbeta reverse. Profiling relied on immunoSEQ multiplex PCR, and the TCRdb table lists in-frame clones only, not all of them. The sample has around 170,000 clones, just over 75% seen once. Sequencing input: PBMCs. These TCRs come from a man younger than 30 in good health and CMV-seronegative.

The chain links TRBV7-6 to TRBJ2-2; 15 bases map to TRBD2. CDR3 size: 17 residues. Germline values: CDR1 SGHVS, CDR2 FNYEAQ. V was clipped by 5 bases and J by 3 bases; unmatched bases: 4. For the CDR3, the DNA is TGTGCCAGCAGCATGGGACTAGCGGGAGGAGACACCGGGGAGCTGTTTTTT. Translation: CASSMGLAGGDTGELFF.

The gene calls are TRBV9 and TRBJ2-6, with D possibly TRBD1 on 6 matching bases. Germline-derived CDR1 and CDR2 are SGDLS and YYNGEE. This CDR3 has 16 residues. V gave up 5 bases and J gave up 1 base, with 13 bases separating them. CDR3 sequence reads: CASRSPQGSGANVLTF. In DNA, the CDR3 is TGTGCCAGCAGGTCGCCACAGGGTTCTGGGGCCAACGTCCTGACTTTC. Using reference TRBV9 and TRBJ2-6 for the parts outside the CDR3, the full variable domain is DSGVTQTPKHLITATGQRVTLRCSPRSGDLSVYWYQQSLDQGLQFLIQYYNGEERAKGNILERFSAQQFPDLHSELNLSSLELGDSALYFCASRSPQGSGANVLTFGAGSRLTVL.

The chain links TRBV4-1 to TRBJ2-7, with TRBD1 matching 9 bases. Germline values: CDR1 MGHRA, CDR2 YSYEKL. The CDR3 has 15 amino acids. Trimming removed 4 bases from V and 2 bases from J; junction bases left unmatched: 6. Written as DNA, the CDR3 is TGCGCCAGCAGCCTAGGACAGGGGAAAGCCTACGAGCAGTACTTC. Translated: CASSLGQGKAYEQYF.

The chain carries TRBV4-2 and TRBJ2-5; 9 bases are shared with TRBD1. CDR3 size: 15 residues. The germline CDR1 and CDR2 sequences are LGHNA and YNFKEQ. J gave up 3 bases and V 1 base, and 3 bases lay outside the gene matches. The CDR3 is CASSQGDRAKETQYF. As DNA, the CDR3 is TGTGCCAGCAGCCAAGGGGACAGGGCAAAAGAGACCCAGTACTTC.

V usage is TRBV4-2 and J usage is TRBJ2-3, with TRBD2 identical over 15 bases. Trimming at V came to 7 bases and at J to 5 bases, leaving 10 bases not matched to a gene. Germline V gene lookup returns CDR1 LGHNA and CDR2 YNFKEQ. There are 17 residues in the CDR3. The CDR3 DNA sequence: TGTGCCAGCAAAGAGGGACTAGCGGGAGGCAGGGGAGATACGCAGTATTTT. The encoded protein is CASKEGLAGGRGDTQYF.

This clone came up a few times. The V and J genes are TRBV6-1 and TRBJ2-1, with TRBD1 as a possible D gene (5 bases). V was trimmed by 6 bases and J by 12 bases, leaving 21 bases between them. The germline V gene has CDR1 MNHNS and CDR2 SASEGT. This CDR3 region has 14 residues. Here the CDR3 reads CASSPWQIGAWQFF. In DNA form, the CDR3 reads TGTGCCAGCAGCCCTTGGCAGATAGGGGCTTGGCAGTTCTTC.

The chain couples TRBV7-2 to TRBJ2-7, with D possibly TRBD1 on 8 matching bases. Per the germline V gene, CDR1 is SGHTA and CDR2 is FQGNSA. V was cut by 4 bases and J by 1 base, with 14 bases left in between. This CDR3 has 15 amino acids. CDR3 loop: CASSWGGDRSYEQYF. The CDR3 bases are TGTGCCAGCAGCTGGGGGGGGGACAGGTCCTACGAGCAGTACTTC.

This chain links TRBV5-1 with TRBJ1-1; 8 bases fit TRBD1. J was trimmed by 7 bases and V by 4 bases; bases with no gene match: 9. Germline V gene lookup returns CDR1 SGHRS and CDR2 YFSETQ. CDR3 length equals 14 residues. The chain's CDR3 is CASSDGTGRSEAFF. The CDR3 bases are TGCGCCAGCAGCGACGGGACAGGCCGTAGTGAAGCTTTCTTT.

The V gene is TRBV18, the J gene TRBJ1-5, with 7 bases that match TRBD1. The CDR3 loop spans 16 amino acids. CDR1 and CDR2 from the germline V gene are KGHSH and LQKENI. V dropped 1 base and J dropped 7; count of bases not matched to a gene: 10. CDR3 sequence (DNA): TGTGCCAGCTCACCACAGACAGGGAGGAAAGGGCAGCCCCAGCATTTT. Encoded protein: CASSPQTGRKGQPQHF.

This clone was seen just once. The V call is TRBV5-1, the J call TRBJ1-1, with D perhaps matching TRBD1 (5 bases). Trimming left V 7 bases short and J 2 bases short, with 9 bases between. This CDR3 spans 12 amino acids. The germline CDR1 and CDR2 sequences are SGHRS and YFSETQ. CDR3 protein: CASGGGNTEAFF. In DNA form, the CDR3 reads TGCGCCAGCGGGGGGGGAAACACTGAAGCTTTCTTT.

In DNA, the CDR3 is TGTGCCAGTAGTCTCAAGAGTCGCTCTGGAAACACCATATATTTT. This encodes CASSLKSRSGNTIYF. The chain uses TRBV19 and TRBJ1-3; D remains unclear. V was cut by 5 bases and J by 0 bases, with 11 bases left in between. CDR3 length: 15 amino acids. Germline assignment: CDR1 LNHDA and CDR2 SQIVND (reference sequence).

V is TRBV6-5 and J is TRBJ1-2, with 11 bases that match TRBD1. This CDR3 comprises 15 residues. CDR1 and CDR2 (germline): MNHEY, SVGAGI. V shed 0 bases and J 4 bases; nucleotides not matched to a gene: 1. The CDR3, as DNA: TGTGCCAGCAGTTACTCGGACAGGGGGCCCTATGGCTACACCTTC. Amino acids: CASSYSDRGPYGYTF.